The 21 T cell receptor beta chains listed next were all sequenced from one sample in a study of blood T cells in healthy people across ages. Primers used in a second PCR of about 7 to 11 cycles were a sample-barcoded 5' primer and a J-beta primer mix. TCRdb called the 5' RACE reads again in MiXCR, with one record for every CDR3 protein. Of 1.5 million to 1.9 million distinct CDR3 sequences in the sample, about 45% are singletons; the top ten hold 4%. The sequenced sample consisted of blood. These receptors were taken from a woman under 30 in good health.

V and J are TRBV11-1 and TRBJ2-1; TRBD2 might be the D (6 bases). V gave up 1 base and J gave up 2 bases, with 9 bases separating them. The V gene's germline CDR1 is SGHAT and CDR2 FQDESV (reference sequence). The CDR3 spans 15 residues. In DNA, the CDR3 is TGTGCCAGCAGCTTAGGACTAGTAACCTACAATGAGCAGTTCTTC. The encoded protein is CASSLGLVTYNEQFF.

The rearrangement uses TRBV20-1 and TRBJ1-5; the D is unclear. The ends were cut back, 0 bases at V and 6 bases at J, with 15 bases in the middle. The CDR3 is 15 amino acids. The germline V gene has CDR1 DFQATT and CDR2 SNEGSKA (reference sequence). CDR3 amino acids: CSARDESVWGQPQHF. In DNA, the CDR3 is TGCAGTGCTAGAGATGAGTCGGTATGGGGTCAGCCCCAGCATTTT.

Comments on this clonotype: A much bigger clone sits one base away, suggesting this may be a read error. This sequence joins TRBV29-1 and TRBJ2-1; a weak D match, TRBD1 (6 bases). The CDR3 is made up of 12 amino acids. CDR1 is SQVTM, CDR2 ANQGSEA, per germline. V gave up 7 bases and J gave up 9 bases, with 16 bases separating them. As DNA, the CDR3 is TGCAGCGGACAGGCCGGTCCCATTGAGCAGTTCTTC. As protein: CSGQAGPIEQFF.

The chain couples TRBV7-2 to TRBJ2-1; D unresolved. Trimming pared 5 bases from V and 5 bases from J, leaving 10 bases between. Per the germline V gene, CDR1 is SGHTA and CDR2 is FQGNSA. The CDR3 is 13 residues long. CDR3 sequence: CASSPDVNNEQFF. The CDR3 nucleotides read TGTGCCAGCAGCCCGGACGTAAACAATGAGCAGTTCTTC.

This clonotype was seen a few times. In nucleotides, the CDR3 is TGCAGCGTCCCGGACAGGGGGTCCCACGAGCAGTACTTC. Translated, it gives CSVPDRGSHEQYF. The rearrangement uses TRBV29-1 and TRBJ2-5, with 10 bases fitting TRBD1. With the DNA end fitting TRBJ2-7 better, the J assignment may be wrong. There are 13 residues in the CDR3. CDR1 SQVTM and CDR2 ANQGSEA come from the germline V gene.

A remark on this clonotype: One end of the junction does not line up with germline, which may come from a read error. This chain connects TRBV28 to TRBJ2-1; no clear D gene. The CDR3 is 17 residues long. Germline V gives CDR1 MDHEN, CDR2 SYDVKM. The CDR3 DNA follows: TGTGTCAGCAATCCCTGGGTGGGCACCAGCTCCTACAATGAGCAGTTCTTC. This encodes CVSNPWVGTSSYNEQFF.

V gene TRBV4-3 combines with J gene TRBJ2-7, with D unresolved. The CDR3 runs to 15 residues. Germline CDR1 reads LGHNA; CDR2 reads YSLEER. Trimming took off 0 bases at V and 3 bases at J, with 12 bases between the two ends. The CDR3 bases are TGCGCCAGCAGCCAAGAAATACACCCGGGCTACGAGCAGTACTTC. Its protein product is CASSQEIHPGYEQYF.

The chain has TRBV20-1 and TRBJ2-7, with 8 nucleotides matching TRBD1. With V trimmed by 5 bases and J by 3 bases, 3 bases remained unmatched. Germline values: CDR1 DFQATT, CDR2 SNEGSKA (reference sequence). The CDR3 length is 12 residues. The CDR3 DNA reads TGCAGTGCTCAGGGGGCGATCTACGAGCAGTACTTC. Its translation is CSAQGAIYEQYF.

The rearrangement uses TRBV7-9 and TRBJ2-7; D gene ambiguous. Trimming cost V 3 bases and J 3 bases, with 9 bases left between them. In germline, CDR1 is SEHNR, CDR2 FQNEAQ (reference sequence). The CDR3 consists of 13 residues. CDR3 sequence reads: CASSFTSNYEQYF. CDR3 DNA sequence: TGTGCCAGCAGCTTTACGAGTAACTACGAGCAGTACTTC.

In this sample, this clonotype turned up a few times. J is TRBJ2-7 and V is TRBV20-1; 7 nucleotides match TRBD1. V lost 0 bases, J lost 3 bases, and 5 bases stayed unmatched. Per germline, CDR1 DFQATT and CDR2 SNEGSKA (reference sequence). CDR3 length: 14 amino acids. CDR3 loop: CSAREGQALYEQYF. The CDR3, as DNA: TGCAGTGCTAGAGAAGGACAGGCTCTCTACGAGCAGTACTTC.

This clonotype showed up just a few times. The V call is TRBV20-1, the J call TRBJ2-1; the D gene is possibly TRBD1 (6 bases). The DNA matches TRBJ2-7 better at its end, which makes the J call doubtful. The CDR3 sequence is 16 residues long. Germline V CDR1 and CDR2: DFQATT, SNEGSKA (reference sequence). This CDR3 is CSARDNRVGIYNEQYF. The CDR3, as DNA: TGCAGTGCTAGAGATAACAGGGTGGGGATCTACAATGAGCAGTACTTC.

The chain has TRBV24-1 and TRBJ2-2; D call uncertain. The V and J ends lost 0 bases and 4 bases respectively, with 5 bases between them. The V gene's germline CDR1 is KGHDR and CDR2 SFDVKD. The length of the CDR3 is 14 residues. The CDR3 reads CATSDLRTTGELFF. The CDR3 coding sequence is TGTGCCACCAGTGATTTGAGGACCACCGGGGAGCTGTTTTTT.

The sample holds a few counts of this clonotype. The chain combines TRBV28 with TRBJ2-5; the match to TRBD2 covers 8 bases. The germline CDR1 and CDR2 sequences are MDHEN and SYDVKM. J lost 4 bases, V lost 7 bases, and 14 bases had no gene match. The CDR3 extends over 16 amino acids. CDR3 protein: CASTGRGPFSLETQYF. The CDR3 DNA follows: TGTGCCAGCACCGGGAGGGGACCATTTTCTCTAGAGACCCAGTACTTC.

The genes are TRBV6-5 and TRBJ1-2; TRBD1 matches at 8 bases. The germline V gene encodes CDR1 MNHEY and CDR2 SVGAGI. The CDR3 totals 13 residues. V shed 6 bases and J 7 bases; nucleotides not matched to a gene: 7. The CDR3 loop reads CASRSGQGFGYTF. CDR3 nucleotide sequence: TGTGCCAGCAGGTCCGGACAGGGTTTTGGCTACACCTTC.

The CDR3 protein is CSATLGTGDEQYF. CDR3 coding DNA: TGCAGTGCTACCTTGGGGACAGGGGACGAGCAGTACTTC. V usage is TRBV20-1 and J usage is TRBJ2-7; TRBD1 aligns across 10 bases. The length of the CDR3 is 13 residues. J was trimmed by 5 bases and V by 4 bases; bases with no gene match: 5. Germline V gives CDR1 DFQATT, CDR2 SNEGSKA (reference sequence).

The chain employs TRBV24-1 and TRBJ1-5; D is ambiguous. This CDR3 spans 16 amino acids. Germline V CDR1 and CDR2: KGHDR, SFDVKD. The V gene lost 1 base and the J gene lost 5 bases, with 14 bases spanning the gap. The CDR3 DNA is TGTGCCACCAGTGATTTCTTTCCCCCGTGCGATCAGCCCCAGCATTTT. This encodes CATSDFFPPCDQPQHF.

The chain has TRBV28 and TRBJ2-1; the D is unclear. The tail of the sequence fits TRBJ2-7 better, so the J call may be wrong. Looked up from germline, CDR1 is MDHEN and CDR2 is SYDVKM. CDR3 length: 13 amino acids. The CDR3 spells CASSRFSYNEQYF. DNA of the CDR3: TGTGCCAGCAGTCGCTTCTCCTACAATGAGCAGTACTTC.

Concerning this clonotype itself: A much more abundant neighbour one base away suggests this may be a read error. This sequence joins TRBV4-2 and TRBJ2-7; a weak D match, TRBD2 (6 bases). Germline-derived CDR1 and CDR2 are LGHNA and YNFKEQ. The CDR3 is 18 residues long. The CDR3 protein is CASSQPTMGLGGSFEQYF. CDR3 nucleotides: TGTGCCAGCAGCCAACCAACTATGGGACTGGGAGGATCCTTCGAGCAGTACTTC.

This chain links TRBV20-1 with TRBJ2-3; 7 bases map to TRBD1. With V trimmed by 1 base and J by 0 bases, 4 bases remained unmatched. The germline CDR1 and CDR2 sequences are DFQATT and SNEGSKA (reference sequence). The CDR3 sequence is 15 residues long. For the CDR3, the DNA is TGCAGTGCTAGAGGTAACAGGGGTAGCACAGATACGCAGTATTTT. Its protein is CSARGNRGSTDTQYF.

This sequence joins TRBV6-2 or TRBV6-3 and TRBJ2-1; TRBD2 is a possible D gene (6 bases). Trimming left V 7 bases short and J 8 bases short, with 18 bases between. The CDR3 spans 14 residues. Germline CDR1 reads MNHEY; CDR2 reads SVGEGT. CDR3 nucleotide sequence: TGTGCCAGCAAATTACGCGGGGCTGCGGATGAGCAGTTCTTC. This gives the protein CASKLRGAADEQFF.

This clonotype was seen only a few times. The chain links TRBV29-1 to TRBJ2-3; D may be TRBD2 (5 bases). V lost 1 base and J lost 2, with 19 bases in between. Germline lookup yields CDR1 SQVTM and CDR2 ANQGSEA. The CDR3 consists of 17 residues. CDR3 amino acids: CSVEVGLGSPHTDTQYF. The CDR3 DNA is TGCAGCGTTGAAGTCGGGTTGGGGAGTCCACACACAGATACGCAGTATTTT.